The clone carrying this T cell receptor beta chain came up many times. The germline V gene encodes CDR1 DFQATT and CDR2 SNEGSKA (reference sequence). The trim removed 5 bases at V and 7 bases at J, leaving 10 bases unmatched. This CDR3 spans 13 amino acids. The sample comes from a study of T cell repertoires in cytomegalovirus infection. At the level of the study: The public TCR beta signatures pointed to both CMV infection and matching HLA type.

TCRdb reprocessed the reads via MiXCR and lists one record per CDR3 protein. The sample has about 240,000 distinct CDR3 sequences, 6.5% seen once; the top ten hold about 6.3%. The sequence was collected from a human donor in good health (CMV status not recorded). Some clones in this sample may be carry-over from other donors' samples. This chain connects TRBV20-1 to TRBJ2-7; 8 bases agree with TRBD1. The sample taken for sequencing was PBMCs. The CDR3 nucleotides are TGCAGTGCTCGAGGGACAGGTTATGAAGAGCAGTACTTC. This translates into CSARGTGYEEQYF.